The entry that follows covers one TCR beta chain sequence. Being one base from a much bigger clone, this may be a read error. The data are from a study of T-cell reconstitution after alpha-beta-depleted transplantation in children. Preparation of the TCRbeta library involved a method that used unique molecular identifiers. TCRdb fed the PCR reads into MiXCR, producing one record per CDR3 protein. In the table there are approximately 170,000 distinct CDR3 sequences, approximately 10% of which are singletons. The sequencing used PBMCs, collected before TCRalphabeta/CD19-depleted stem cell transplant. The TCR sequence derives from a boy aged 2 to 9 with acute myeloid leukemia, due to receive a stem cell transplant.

CDR3 nucleotide sequence: TGTGCCAGCAGTCCCCGGACAGGACCCTATGGCGACACCTTC. As protein: CASSPRTGPYGDTF. J is TRBJ1-2 and V is TRBV12-3 or TRBV12-4; 7 bases agree with TRBD1. The CDR3 totals 14 residues.